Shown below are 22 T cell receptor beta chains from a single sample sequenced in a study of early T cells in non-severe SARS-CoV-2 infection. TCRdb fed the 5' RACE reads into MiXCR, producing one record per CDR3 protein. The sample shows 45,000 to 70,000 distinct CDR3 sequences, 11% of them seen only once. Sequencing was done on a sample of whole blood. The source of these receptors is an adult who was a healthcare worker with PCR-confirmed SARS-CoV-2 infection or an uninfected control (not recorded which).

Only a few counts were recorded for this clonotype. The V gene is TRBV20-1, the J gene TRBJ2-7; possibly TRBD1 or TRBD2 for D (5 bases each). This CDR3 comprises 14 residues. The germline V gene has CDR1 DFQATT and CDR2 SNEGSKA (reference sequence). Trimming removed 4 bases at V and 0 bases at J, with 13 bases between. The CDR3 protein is CSAKSGTYSYEQYF. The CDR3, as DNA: TGCAGTGCTAAATCCGGGACCTACTCCTACGAGCAGTACTTC.

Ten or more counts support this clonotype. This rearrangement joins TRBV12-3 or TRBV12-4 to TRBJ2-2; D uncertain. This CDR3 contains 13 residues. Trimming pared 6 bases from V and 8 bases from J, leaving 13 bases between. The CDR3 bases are TGTGCCAGCAGCCAGACTCCGGTGGGGGAGCTGTTTTTT. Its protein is CASSQTPVGELFF.

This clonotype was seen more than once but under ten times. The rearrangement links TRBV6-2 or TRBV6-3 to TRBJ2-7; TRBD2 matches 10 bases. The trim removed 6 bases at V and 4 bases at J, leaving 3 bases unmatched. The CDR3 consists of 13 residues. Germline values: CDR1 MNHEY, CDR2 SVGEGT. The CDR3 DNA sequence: TGTGCCAGCAGGAGAGCGGGAGGGTACGAGCAGTACTTC. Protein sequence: CASRRAGGYEQYF.

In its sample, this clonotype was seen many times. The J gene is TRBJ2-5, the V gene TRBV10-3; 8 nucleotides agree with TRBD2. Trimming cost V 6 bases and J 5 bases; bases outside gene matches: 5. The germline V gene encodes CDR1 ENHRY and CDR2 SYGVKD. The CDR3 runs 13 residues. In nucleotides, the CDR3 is TGTGCCATCAGGAAAGCGGGAGAGGAGACCCAGTACTTC. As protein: CAIRKAGEETQYF.

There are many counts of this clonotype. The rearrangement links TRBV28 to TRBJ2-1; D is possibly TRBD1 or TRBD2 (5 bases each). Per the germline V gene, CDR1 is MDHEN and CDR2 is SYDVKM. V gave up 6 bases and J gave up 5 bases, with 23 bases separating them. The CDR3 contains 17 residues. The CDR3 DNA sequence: TGTGCCAGCAGCCTACGGCCGGGGCAGGGTACCCACAATGAGCAGTTCTTC. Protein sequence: CASSLRPGQGTHNEQFF.

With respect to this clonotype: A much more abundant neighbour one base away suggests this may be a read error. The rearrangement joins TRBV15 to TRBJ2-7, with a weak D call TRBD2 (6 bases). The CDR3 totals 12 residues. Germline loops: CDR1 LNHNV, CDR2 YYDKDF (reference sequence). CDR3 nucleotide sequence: TGTGCCACCTGCAGAGATAGCGGTGAGCAGTACTTC. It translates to CATCRDSGEQYF.

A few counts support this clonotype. Here the CDR3 DNA reads TGCAGCGCCGGGGTGACTAGCGGGAGTGACGAGCAGTACTTC. This sequence encodes CSAGVTSGSDEQYF. This chain links TRBV29-1 with TRBJ2-7; 12 bases are shared with TRBD2. The J segment lost 5 bases and the V segment lost 7 bases, leaving 9 bases of the junction unmatched. Germline values: CDR1 SQVTM, CDR2 ANQGSEA. The CDR3 covers 14 residues.

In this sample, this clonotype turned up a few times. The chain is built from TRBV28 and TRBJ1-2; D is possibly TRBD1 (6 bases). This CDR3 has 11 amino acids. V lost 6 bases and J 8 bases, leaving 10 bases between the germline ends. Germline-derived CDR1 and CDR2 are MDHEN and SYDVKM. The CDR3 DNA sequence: TGTGCCAGCAGCCTGGACAGCGGCTACACCTTC. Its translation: CASSLDSGYTF.

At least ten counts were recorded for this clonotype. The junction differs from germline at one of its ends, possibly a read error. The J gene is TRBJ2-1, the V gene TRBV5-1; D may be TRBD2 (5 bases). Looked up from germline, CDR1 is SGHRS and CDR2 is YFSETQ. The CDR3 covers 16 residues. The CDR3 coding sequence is TGCGCCAGCAGTTTGGGCGGGTCGAGGGTCTACAATGAGCAGTTCTTC. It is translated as CASSLGGSRVYNEQFF.

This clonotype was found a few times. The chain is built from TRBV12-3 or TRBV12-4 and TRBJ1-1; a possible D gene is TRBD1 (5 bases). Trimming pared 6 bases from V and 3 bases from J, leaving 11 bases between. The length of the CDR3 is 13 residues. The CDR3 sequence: CASSATDYTEAFF. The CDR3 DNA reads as TGTGCCAGCAGCGCGACAGATTACACTGAAGCTTTCTTT.

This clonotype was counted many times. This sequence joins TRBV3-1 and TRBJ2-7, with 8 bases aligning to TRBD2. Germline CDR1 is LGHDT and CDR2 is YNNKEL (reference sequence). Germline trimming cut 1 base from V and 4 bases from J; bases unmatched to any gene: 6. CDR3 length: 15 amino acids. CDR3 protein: CASSQVLAEGYEQYF. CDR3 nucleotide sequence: TGTGCCAGCAGCCAAGTACTAGCGGAGGGATACGAGCAGTACTTC.

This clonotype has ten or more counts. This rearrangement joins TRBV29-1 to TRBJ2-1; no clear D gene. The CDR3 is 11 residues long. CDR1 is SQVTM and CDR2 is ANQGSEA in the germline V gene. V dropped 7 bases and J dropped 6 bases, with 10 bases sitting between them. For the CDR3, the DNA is TGCAGCGGTACCTCACTCAATGAGCAGTTCTTC. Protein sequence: CSGTSLNEQFF.

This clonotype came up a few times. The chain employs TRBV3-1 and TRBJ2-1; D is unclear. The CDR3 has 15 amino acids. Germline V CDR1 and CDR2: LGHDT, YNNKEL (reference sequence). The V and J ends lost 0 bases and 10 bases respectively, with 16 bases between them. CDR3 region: CASSQEPTAPKEQFF. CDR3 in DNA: TGTGCCAGCAGCCAAGAGCCGACGGCGCCCAAGGAGCAGTTCTTC.

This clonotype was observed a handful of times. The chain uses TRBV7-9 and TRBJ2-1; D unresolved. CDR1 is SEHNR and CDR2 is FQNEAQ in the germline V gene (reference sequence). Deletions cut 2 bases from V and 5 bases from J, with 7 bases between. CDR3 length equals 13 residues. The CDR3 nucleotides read TGTGCCAGCAGCTTATCAGGACACAATGAGCAGTTCTTC. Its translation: CASSLSGHNEQFF. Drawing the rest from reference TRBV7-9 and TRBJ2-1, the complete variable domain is DTGVSQNPRHKITKRGQNVTFRCDPISEHNRLYWYRQTLGQGPEFLTYFQNEAQLEKSRLLSDRFSAERPKGSFSTLEIQRTEQGDSAMYLCASSLSGHNEQFFGPGTRLTVL.

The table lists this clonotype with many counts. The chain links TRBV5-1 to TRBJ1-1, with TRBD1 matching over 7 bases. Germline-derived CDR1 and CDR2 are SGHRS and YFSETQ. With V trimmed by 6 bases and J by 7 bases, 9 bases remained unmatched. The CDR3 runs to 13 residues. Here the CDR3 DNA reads TGCGCCAGCACCTCCGGGACAGCACGTGAAGCTTTCTTT. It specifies CASTSGTAREAFF.

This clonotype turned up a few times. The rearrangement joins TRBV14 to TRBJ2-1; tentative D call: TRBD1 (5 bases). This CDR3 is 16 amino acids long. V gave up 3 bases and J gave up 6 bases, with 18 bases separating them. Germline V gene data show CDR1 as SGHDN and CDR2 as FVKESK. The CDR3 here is CASSQIRISGINEQFF. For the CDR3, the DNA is TGTGCCAGCAGCCAGATAAGAATTTCAGGGATCAATGAGCAGTTCTTC. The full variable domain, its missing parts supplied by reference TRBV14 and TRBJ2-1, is EAGVTQFPSHSVIEKGQTVTLRCDPISGHDNLYWYRRVMGKEIKFLLHFVKESKQDESGMPNNRFLAERTGGTYSTLKVQPAELEDSGVYFCASSQIRISGINEQFFGPGTRLTVL.

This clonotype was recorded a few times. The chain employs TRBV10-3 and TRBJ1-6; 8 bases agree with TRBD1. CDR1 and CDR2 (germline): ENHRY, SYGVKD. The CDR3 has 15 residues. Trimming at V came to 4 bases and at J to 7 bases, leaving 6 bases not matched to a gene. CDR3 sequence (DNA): TGTGCCATCAGTGCCGGACAGGGAGGGAATTCACCCCTCCACTTT. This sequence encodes CAISAGQGGNSPLHF.

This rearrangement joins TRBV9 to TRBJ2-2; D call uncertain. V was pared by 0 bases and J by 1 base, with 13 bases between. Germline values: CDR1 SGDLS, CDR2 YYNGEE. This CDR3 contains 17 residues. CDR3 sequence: CASSVAGIGGNTGELFF. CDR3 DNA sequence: TGTGCCAGCAGCGTAGCTGGAATTGGTGGGAACACCGGGGAGCTGTTTTTT. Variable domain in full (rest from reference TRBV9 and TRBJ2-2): DSGVTQTPKHLITATGQRVTLRCSPRSGDLSVYWYQQSLDQGLQFLIQYYNGEERAKGNILERFSAQQFPDLHSELNLSSLELGDSALYFCASSVAGIGGNTGELFFGEGSRLTVL.

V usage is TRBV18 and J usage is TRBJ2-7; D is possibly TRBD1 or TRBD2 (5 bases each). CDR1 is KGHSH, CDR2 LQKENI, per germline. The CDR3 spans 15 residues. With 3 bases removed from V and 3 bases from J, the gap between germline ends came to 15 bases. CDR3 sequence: CASSPSPGQNYEQYF. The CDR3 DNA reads TGTGCCAGCTCACCTTCCCCGGGGCAAAACTACGAGCAGTACTTC.

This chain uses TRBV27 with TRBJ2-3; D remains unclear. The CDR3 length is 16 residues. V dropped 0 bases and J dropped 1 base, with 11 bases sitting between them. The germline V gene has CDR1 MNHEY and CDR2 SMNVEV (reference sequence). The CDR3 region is CASSLSIRARTDTQYF. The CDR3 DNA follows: TGTGCCAGCAGTTTATCGATCCGGGCCCGCACAGATACGCAGTATTTT.

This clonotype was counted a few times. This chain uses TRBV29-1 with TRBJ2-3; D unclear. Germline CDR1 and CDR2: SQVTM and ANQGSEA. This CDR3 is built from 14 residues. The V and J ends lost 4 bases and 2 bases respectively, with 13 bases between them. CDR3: CSVGSPGYTDTQYF. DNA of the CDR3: TGCAGCGTTGGCTCTCCTGGGTACACAGATACGCAGTATTTT.

CDR3 nucleotides: TGTGCCATCAGTGAGGGATCACAAGAGACCCAGTACTTC. Its protein product is CAISEGSQETQYF. The chain has TRBV10-3 and TRBJ2-5; D not certain. With 2 bases removed from V and 2 bases from J, the gap between germline ends came to 6 bases. Germline CDR1 reads ENHRY; CDR2 reads SYGVKD. The CDR3 contains 13 residues.